Following are 20 T cell receptor beta chains from one sample sequenced in a study of a mutant IDH1 vaccine in newly diagnosed glioma. The time point: week 23, last vaccination. Doses comprised 300 ug of mutant IDH1 20-mer peptide each, plus topical imiquimod. The protocol was immunoSEQ multiplex PCR, while the TCRdb copy is restricted to in-frame clones and leaves out a portion. The sample includes 55,000 or so clones, about 80% of them seen just once. These receptors' targets are unknown. The starting material was PBMCs, obtained from a glioma patient whose treatment included an IDH1 peptide vaccine. Every receptor here comes from a man aged 40-50 years with glioma.

CDR3 loop: CASSDWVRGEKLFF. The CDR3 DNA is TGTGCCAGCAGTGATTGGGTTAGGGGTGAAAAACTGTTTTTT. The chain links TRBV2 to TRBJ1-4; the D gene is possibly TRBD1 (5 bases). Between the trimmed V and J ends, which lost 3 bases and 7 bases, there was a span of 12 bases. The CDR3 length is 14 residues. CDR1 is SNHLY and CDR2 is FYNNEI in the germline V gene. The full variable domain, in which reference TRBV2 and TRBJ1-4 provide the parts outside the CDR3, is EPEVTQTPSHQVTQMGQEVILRCVPISNHLYFYWYRQILGQKVEFLVSFYNNEISEKSEIFDDQFSVERPDGSNFTLKIRSTKLEDSAMYFCASSDWVRGEKLFFGSGTQLSVL.

This clone was seen a single time. The J gene is TRBJ2-6, the V gene TRBV4-1; D may be TRBD2 (6 bases). The germline gives CDR1 MGHRA, CDR2 YSYEKL. CDR3 length equals 17 residues. V dropped 2 bases and J dropped 0 bases, with 11 bases sitting between them. The CDR3 sequence: CASSQRWGDSGANVLTF. The CDR3 bases are TGCGCCAGCAGCCAAAGATGGGGGGACTCTGGGGCCAACGTCCTGACTTTC.

The CDR3, as DNA: TGTGCCAGCAGCCCTAGCTGGGGGCGACGAACTGAAGCTTTCTTT. This codes for CASSPSWGRRTEAFF. The J gene is TRBJ1-1, the V gene TRBV7-6, with a possible D match to TRBD1 (6 bases). Germline V gene lookup returns CDR1 SGHVS and CDR2 FNYEAQ. With 5 bases removed from V and 5 bases from J, the gap between germline ends came to 18 bases. The CDR3 length is 15 residues.

The chain joins TRBV27 to TRBJ1-2, with TRBD1 identical over 10 bases. The V segment lost 6 bases and the J segment 1 base; nucleotides outside the gene matches: 2. The CDR3 sequence is 14 residues long. CDR1 MNHEY and CDR2 SMNVEV come from the germline V gene (reference sequence). The CDR3 DNA is TGTGCCAGCAGAGGACAGGGGGATAACTATGGCTACACCTTC. Protein product: CASRGQGDNYGYTF.

The rearrangement uses TRBV30 and TRBJ1-3; D is ambiguous. Trimming pared 5 bases from V and 3 bases from J, leaving 5 bases between. CDR1 and CDR2 from the germline V gene are GTSNPN and SVGIG (reference sequence). The CDR3 runs 11 residues. CDR3 nucleotide sequence: TGTGCCTGGGGCTTTGGAAACACCATATATTTT. It is translated as CAWGFGNTIYF. The variable domain in full, completed from reference TRBV30 and TRBJ1-3, reads SQTIHQWPATLVQPVGSPLSLECTVEGTSNPNLYWYRQAAGRGLQLLFYSVGIGQISSEVPQNLSASRPQDRQFILSSKKLLLSDSGFYLCAWGFGNTIYFGEGSWLTVV.

The chain joins TRBV9 to TRBJ2-5, with D hard to call. CDR3 length: 12 amino acids. The V and J ends lost 4 bases and 7 bases respectively, with 11 bases between them. Per germline, CDR1 SGDLS and CDR2 YYNGEE. CDR3 in amino acids: CASSFSDGTQYF. CDR3 sequence (DNA): TGTGCCAGCAGCTTCTCGGACGGGACCCAGTACTTC.

V and J are TRBV27 and TRBJ1-5; TRBD1 might be the D (5 bases). The V end lost 2 bases, the J end lost 2 bases, and 10 bases lay between the germline ends. The CDR3 contains 15 residues. Germline CDR1 MNHEY, CDR2 SMNVEV (reference sequence). The chain's CDR3 is CASSLGGIGNQPQHF. The CDR3 DNA sequence: TGTGCCAGCAGTTTAGGGGGGATCGGCAATCAGCCCCAGCATTTT.

The rearrangement joins TRBV5-1 to TRBJ2-7; 10 nucleotides line up with TRBD1. V lost 4 bases to trimming and J lost 2 bases; unmatched junction nucleotides: 3. This CDR3 contains 14 residues. Germline V lookup: CDR1 SGHRS, CDR2 YFSETQ. The CDR3 coding sequence is TGCGCCAGCAGCCCGGGACAGGGGCCCTACGAGCAGTACTTC. Its translation: CASSPGQGPYEQYF.

The V gene is TRBV5-4, the J gene TRBJ1-4; 7 nucleotides agree with TRBD1. V trimming: 0 bases; J trimming: 3 bases; junction bases outside the gene matches: 8. CDR1 is SGHNT and CDR2 is YYREEE in the germline V gene (reference sequence). CDR3 length: 17 amino acids. The CDR3 nucleotides are TGTGCCAGCAGCTTGGGGGGTCGGGACAGCGCTAATGAAAAACTGTTTTTT. Residues: CASSLGGRDSANEKLFF.

CDR3 coding DNA: TGCGCCAGCAGCCAAGATCCGGGGGGACAAGAGACCCAGTACTTC. Protein product: CASSQDPGGQETQYF. The chain is built from TRBV4-1 and TRBJ2-5, with 7 bases aligning to TRBD2. Per germline, CDR1 MGHRA and CDR2 YSYEKL. With V trimmed by 0 bases and J by 2 bases, 3 bases remained unmatched. The CDR3 has 15 residues.

V is TRBV10-3 and J is TRBJ2-7; 7 positions match TRBD1. The germline V gene encodes CDR1 ENHRY and CDR2 SYGVKD. The CDR3 extends over 13 amino acids. The ends lost 4 bases at V and 1 base at J; junction bases unmatched: 1. The CDR3 here is CAISAQGSYEQYF. Written as DNA, the CDR3 is TGTGCCATCAGTGCACAGGGGTCCTACGAGCAGTACTTC.

This chain joins TRBV15 and TRBJ2-7; 9 bases match TRBD2. The V gene's germline CDR1 is LNHNV and CDR2 YYDKDF (reference sequence). Trimming took 5 bases from V and 5 from J; bases not matched to a gene: 10. This CDR3 has 15 amino acids. In DNA, the CDR3 is TGTGCCACCAGCGCGACTAGCGGTTTAACGAACGAGCAGTACTTC. The encoded protein is CATSATSGLTNEQYF.

This clone has a single count. The chain employs TRBV27 and TRBJ1-5; TRBD1 aligns across 8 bases. This CDR3 is built from 15 residues. The J segment lost 3 bases and the V segment lost 6 bases, leaving 7 bases of the junction unmatched. CDR1 and CDR2 (germline): MNHEY, SMNVEV (reference sequence). The CDR3 protein is CASRSQGANNQPQHF. CDR3 sequence (DNA): TGTGCCAGCAGATCGCAGGGGGCGAACAATCAGCCCCAGCATTTT.

V usage is TRBV6-5 and J usage is TRBJ2-7; D is unclear. Trimming took off 2 bases at V and 2 bases at J, with 10 bases between the two ends. Germline values: CDR1 MNHEY, CDR2 SVGAGI. CDR3 length: 14 residues. CDR3 sequence reads: CASSYLANTYEQYF. In nucleotides, the CDR3 is TGTGCCAGCAGTTACCTGGCTAATACCTACGAGCAGTACTTC.

V and J are TRBV6-5 and TRBJ1-2; D is possibly TRBD1 (5 bases). V was shortened by 6 bases and J by 0 bases, with 11 bases between the two germline ends. Germline CDR1 is MNHEY and CDR2 is SVGAGI. The CDR3 sequence is 14 residues long. CDR3 sequence reads: CASRPAGTNYGYTF. The DNA for the CDR3 is TGTGCCAGCAGGCCCGCAGGGACTAACTATGGCTACACCTTC.

The V and J genes are TRBV7-9 and TRBJ1-5, with a tentative D call TRBD1 (5 bases). The CDR3 has 13 amino acids. The V end lost 5 bases, the J end lost 7 bases, and 12 bases lay between the germline ends. Germline assignment: CDR1 SEHNR and CDR2 FQNEAQ (reference sequence). The CDR3 DNA reads as TGTGCCAGCAGCGAGGGGCTCCGACAGCCCCAGCATTTT. This translates into CASSEGLRQPQHF.

In its sample, this clone was seen once. The chain couples TRBV27 to TRBJ2-2, with D uncertain. Deletions cut 3 bases from V and 1 base from J, with 9 bases between. The length of the CDR3 is 15 residues. Germline V gene sequence: CDR1 MNHEY, CDR2 SMNVEV (reference sequence). The CDR3 protein is CASSLSRMNTGELFF. CDR3 sequence (DNA): TGTGCCAGCAGTTTGTCGCGGATGAACACCGGGGAGCTGTTTTTT.

This chain connects TRBV6-1 to TRBJ2-7, with a possible D match to TRBD2 (6 bases). Germline CDR1 and CDR2: MNHNS and SASEGT. The CDR3 is 14 amino acids. Trimming took off 1 base at V and 4 bases at J, with 11 bases between the two ends. CDR3 nucleotide sequence: TGTGCCAGCAGTGAAGAGGACTATCAATACGAGCAGTACTTC. It is translated as CASSEEDYQYEQYF.

The CDR3 nucleotides are TGTGCCAGCAGCTTACAGGGCGGGACCTCAGATACGCAGTATTTT. Its protein is CASSLQGGTSDTQYF. This rearrangement joins TRBV7-9 to TRBJ2-3; D possibly corresponds to TRBD2 (6 bases). The CDR3 length is 15 residues. The V end lost 2 bases, the J end lost 4 bases, and 13 bases lay between the germline ends. The V gene's germline CDR1 is SEHNR and CDR2 FQNEAQ (reference sequence).

V and J are TRBV19 and TRBJ1-6; the D is unclear. CDR1 LNHDA and CDR2 SQIVND come from the germline V gene (reference sequence). The germline V and J ends were trimmed by 1 base and 4 bases, with 2 bases remaining between them. The CDR3 contains 13 residues. CDR3 residues: CASSIGYNSPLHF. The CDR3 DNA reads as TGTGCCAGTAGTATAGGGTATAATTCACCCCTCCACTTT.